Shown below are 4 T cell receptor beta chains from a single sample sequenced in a study of vaccination and CD4 T cells after COVID-19. Their cognate antigens are unknown. The Oncomine TCR Beta short-read assay generated sequence data from the DNA of cultured CD4+ T cells. From the PCR reads, TCRdb called clonotypes with MiXCR, one entry per CDR3 protein. The profile covers 15,000 to 20,000 distinct CDR3 sequences, with 51% appearing a single time and about 20% taken by the ten largest. Indicated time point: late sampling 161 to 241 days after vaccination in three convalescent patients. The treatment is: roughly nine-day PBMC culture with coronavirus spike peptide pools or control peptides (ViraFEST assay). The material sequenced was CD4+ T cells from blood, cultured in vitro, taken about 7 months after SARS-CoV-2 vaccination. All receptors derive from a human donor who had recovered from COVID-19.

This chain uses TRBV18 with TRBJ1-1; maybe TRBD1 (6 bases). Germline V gene sequence: CDR1 KGHSH, CDR2 LQKENI. Trimming took 2 bases from V and 3 from J, leaving 13 bases between them. The CDR3 is made up of 15 amino acids. The chain's CDR3 is CASSPGGAHHTEAFF. CDR3 sequence (DNA): TGTGCCAGCTCACCAGGGGGGGCGCATCACACTGAAGCTTTCTTT.

This clonotype was observed a few times. V and J are TRBV6-2 or TRBV6-3 and TRBJ1-6; no clear D. V gave up 6 bases and J gave up 7 bases, with 4 bases separating them. The CDR3 is made up of 11 amino acids. Germline V gene sequence: CDR1 MNHEY, CDR2 SVGEGT. This CDR3 is CASRTNSPLHF. DNA for the CDR3: TGTGCCAGCAGGACCAATTCACCCCTCCACTTT.

J is TRBJ2-1 and V is TRBV20-1, with 9 bases that match TRBD2. In germline, CDR1 is DFQATT, CDR2 SNEGSKA (reference sequence). With V trimmed by 7 bases and J by 8 bases, 12 bases remained unmatched. The CDR3 sequence is 14 residues long. CDR3 nucleotide sequence: TGCAGTGGAAGCGGGAGGCGTTGGATCGATGAGCAGTTCTTC. As protein: CSGSGRRWIDEQFF.

This chain links TRBV15 with TRBJ1-6; weak D call: TRBD1 (5 bases). V gave up 0 bases and J gave up 10 bases, with 13 bases separating them. Germline CDR1 LNHNV, CDR2 YYDKDF (reference sequence). The CDR3 totals 15 residues. CDR3 region: CATSRDRGTGSPLHF. CDR3 bases: TGTGCCACCAGCAGAGATCGGGGGACGGGCTCACCCCTCCACTTT.